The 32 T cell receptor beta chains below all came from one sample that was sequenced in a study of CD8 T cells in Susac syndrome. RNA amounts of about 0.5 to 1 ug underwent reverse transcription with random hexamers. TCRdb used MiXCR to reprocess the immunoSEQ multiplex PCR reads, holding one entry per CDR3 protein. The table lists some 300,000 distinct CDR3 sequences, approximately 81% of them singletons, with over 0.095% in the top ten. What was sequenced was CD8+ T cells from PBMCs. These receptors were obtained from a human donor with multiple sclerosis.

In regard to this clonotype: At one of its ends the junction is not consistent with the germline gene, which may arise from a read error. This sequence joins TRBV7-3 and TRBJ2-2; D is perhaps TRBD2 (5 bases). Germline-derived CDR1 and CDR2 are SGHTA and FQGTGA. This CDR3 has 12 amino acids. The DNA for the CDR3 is TGCGCCAGCACCTTGGGTACCGGGGAGCTGTCTTTT. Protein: CASTLGTGELSF.

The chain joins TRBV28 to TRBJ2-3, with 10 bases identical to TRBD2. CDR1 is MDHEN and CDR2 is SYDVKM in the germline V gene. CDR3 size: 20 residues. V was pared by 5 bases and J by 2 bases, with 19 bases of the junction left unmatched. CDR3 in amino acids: CASSGEGGLAGVHYTDTQYF. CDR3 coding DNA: TGTGCCAGCAGTGGGGAGGGTGGGCTAGCGGGAGTGCACTACACAGATACGCAGTATTTT.

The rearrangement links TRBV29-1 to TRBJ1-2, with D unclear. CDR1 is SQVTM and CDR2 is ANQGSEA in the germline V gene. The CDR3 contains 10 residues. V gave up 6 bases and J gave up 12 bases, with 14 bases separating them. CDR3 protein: CSVRTPFHTF. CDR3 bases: TGCAGCGTCAGGACCCCCTTTCACACCTTC.

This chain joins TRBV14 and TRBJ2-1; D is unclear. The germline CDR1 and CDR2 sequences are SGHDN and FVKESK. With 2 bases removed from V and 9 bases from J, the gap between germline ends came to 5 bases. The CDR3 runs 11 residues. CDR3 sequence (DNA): TGTGCCAGCAGCCAATCGCCTGAGCAGTTCTTC. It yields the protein CASSQSPEQFF.

CDR3 coding DNA: TGTGCCAGCAGTCCCCACATACTACTTAACTATGGCTACACCTTC. This sequence encodes CASSPHILLNYGYTF. V gene TRBV27 combines with J gene TRBJ1-2; D remains ambiguous. This CDR3 comprises 15 residues. Germline CDR1 and CDR2: MNHEY and SMNVEV (reference sequence). The V gene lost 5 bases and the J gene lost 1 base, with 14 bases spanning the gap.

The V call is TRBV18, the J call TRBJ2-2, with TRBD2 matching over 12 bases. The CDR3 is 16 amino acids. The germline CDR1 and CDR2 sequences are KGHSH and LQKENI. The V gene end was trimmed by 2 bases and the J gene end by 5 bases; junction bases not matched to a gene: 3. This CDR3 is CASSPSGTSGTGELFF. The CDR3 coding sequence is TGTGCCAGCTCACCAAGCGGGACTAGCGGGACCGGGGAGCTGTTTTTT.

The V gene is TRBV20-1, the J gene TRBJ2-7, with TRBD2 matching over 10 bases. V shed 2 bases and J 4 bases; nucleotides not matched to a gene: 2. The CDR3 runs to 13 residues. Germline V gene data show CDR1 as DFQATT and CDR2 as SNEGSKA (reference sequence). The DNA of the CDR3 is TGCAGTGCTAGACTAGCGGGAGAATACGAGCAGTACTTC. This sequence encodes CSARLAGEYEQYF.

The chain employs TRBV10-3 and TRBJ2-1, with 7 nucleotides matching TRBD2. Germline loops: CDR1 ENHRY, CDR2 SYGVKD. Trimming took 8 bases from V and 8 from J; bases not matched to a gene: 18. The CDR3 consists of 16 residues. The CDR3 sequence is CAIGDGGTITNDEQFF. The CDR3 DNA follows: TGTGCCATCGGGGACGGGGGGACGATTACAAATGATGAGCAGTTCTTC.

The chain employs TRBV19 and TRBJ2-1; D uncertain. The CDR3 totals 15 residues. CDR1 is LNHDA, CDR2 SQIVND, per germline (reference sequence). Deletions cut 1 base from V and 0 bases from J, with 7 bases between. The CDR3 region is CASSIAQSSYNEQFF. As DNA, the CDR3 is TGTGCCAGTAGTATAGCACAGAGCTCCTACAATGAGCAGTTCTTC.

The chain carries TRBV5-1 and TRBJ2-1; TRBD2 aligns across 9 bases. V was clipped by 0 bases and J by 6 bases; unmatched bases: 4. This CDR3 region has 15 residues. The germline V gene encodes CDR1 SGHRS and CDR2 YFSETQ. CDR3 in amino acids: CASSLEGLAGNEQFF. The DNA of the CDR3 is TGCGCCAGCAGCTTGGAGGGACTAGCAGGCAATGAGCAGTTCTTC.

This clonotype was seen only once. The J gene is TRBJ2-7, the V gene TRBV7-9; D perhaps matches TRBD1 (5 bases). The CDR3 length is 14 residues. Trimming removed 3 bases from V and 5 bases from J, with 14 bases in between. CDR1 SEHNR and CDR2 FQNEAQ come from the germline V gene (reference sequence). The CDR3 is CASSFPAGIHEQYF. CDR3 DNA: TGTGCCAGCAGCTTCCCCGCAGGGATCCACGAGCAGTACTTC.

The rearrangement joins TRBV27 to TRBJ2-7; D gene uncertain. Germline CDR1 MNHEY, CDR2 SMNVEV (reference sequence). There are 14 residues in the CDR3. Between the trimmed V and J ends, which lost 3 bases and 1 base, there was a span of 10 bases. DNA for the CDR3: TGTGCCAGCAGTTTTGGACGCGTGTCCTACGAGCAGTACTTC. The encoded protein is CASSFGRVSYEQYF.

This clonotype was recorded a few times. CDR3 amino acids: CASTAGTTYEQYF. Written as DNA, the CDR3 is TGTGCCAGCACCGCCGGGACCACCTACGAGCAGTACTTC. V usage is TRBV6-1 and J usage is TRBJ2-7, with D possibly called TRBD1 or TRBD2 (5 bases each). Trimming removed 7 bases at V and 2 bases at J, with 12 bases between. There are 13 residues in the CDR3. Germline V lookup: CDR1 MNHNS, CDR2 SASEGT.

The CDR3 bases are TGTGCCAGCAGCTTACTAGACTGGGGGTACAATGAGCAGTTCTTC. Translated, it gives CASSLLDWGYNEQFF. The genes are TRBV7-9 and TRBJ2-1; the D call may be TRBD1 or TRBD2 (5 bases each). The CDR3 has 15 residues. Germline V CDR1 and CDR2: SEHNR, FQNEAQ (reference sequence). With 2 bases removed from V and 4 bases from J, the gap between germline ends came to 12 bases.

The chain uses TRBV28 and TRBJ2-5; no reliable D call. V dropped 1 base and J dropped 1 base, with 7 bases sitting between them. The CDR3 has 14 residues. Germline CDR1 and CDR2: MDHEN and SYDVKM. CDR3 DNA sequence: TGTGCCAGCAGTTTATACAGCGTCCAAGAGACCCAGTACTTC. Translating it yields CASSLYSVQETQYF.

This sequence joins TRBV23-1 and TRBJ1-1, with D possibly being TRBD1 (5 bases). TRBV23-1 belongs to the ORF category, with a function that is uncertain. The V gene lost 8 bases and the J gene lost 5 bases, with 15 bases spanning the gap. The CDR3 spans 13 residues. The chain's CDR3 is CASPPQGWTEAFF. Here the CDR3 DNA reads TGCGCCAGCCCCCCCCAGGGCTGGACTGAAGCTTTCTTT.

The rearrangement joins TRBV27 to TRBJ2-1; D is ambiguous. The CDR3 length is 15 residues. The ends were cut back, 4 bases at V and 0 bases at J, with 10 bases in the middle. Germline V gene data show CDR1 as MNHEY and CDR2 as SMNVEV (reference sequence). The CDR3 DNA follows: TGTGCCAGCAGTTCGCAGTGGAGCTCCTACAATGAGCAGTTCTTC. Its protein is CASSSQWSSYNEQFF.

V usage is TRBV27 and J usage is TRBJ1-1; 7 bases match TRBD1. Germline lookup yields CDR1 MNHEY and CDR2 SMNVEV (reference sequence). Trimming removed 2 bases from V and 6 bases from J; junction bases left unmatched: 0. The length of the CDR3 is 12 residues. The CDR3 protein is CASSLQGAEAFF. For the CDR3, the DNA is TGTGCCAGCAGTTTACAGGGGGCTGAAGCTTTCTTT.

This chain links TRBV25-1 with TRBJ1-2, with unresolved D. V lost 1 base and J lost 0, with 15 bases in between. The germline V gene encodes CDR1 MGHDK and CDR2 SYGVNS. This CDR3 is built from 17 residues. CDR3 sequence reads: CASSELGPDLANYGYTF. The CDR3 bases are TGTGCCAGCAGTGAATTAGGGCCGGACTTAGCTAACTATGGCTACACCTTC.

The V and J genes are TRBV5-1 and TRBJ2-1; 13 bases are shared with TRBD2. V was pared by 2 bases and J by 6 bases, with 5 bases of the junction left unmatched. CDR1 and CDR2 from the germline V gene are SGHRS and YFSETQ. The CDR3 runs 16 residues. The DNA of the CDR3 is TGCGCCAGCAGCTTCGGACTAGCGGGAGATGGCAATGAGCAGTTCTTC. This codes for CASSFGLAGDGNEQFF.

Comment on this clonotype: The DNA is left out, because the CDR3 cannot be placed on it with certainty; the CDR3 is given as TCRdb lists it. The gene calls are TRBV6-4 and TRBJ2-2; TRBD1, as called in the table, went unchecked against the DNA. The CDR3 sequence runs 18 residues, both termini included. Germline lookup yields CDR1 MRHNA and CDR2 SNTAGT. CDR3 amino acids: CASSDPTRDRVFPGSCFF.

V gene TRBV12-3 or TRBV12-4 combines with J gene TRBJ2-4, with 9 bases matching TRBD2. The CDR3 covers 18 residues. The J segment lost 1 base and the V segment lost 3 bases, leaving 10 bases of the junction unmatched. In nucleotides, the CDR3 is TGTGCCAGCAGTTTTTCTAGCGGGGAGAGAGAGGCCAAAAACATTCAGTACTTC. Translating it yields CASSFSSGEREAKNIQYF.

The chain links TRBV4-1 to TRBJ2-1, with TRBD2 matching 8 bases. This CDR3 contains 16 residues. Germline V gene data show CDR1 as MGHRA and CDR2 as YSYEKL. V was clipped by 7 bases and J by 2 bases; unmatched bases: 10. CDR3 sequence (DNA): TGCGCCAGCACCCCTAGAGGGACTAGTACCTACAATGAGCAGTTCTTC. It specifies CASTPRGTSTYNEQFF.

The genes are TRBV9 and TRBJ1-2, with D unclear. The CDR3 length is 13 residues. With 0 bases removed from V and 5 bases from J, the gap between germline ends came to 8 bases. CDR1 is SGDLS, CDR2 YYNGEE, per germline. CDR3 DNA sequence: TGTGCCAGCAGCGTAGCCATACAGTATGGCTACACCTTC. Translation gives CASSVAIQYGYTF.

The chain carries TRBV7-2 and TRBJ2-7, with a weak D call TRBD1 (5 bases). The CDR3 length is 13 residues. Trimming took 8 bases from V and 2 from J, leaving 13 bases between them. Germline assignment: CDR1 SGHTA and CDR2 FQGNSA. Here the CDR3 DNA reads TGTGCCAGCCGGTGGGGCGAGGCCTACGAGCAGTACTTC. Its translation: CASRWGEAYEQYF.

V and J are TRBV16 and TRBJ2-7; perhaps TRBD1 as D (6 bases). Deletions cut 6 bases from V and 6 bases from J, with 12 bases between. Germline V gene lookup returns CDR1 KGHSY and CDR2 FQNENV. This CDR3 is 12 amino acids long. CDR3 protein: CASSLQGIEQYF. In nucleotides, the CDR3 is TGTGCCAGCAGTCTACAGGGTATCGAGCAGTACTTC.

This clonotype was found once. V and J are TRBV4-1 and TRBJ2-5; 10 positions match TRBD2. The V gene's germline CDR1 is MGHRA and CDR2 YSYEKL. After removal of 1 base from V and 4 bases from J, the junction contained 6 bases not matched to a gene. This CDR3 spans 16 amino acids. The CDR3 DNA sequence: TGCGCCAGCAGCCAAGGGGCTAGCGGGAGATCAGAGACCCAGTACTTC. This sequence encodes CASSQGASGRSETQYF.

The CDR3 is CASSQGMSVRSYNEQFF. As DNA, the CDR3 is TGTGCCAGCAGCCAAGGTATGAGCGTTCGCTCCTACAATGAGCAGTTCTTC. The rearrangement links TRBV3-1 to TRBJ2-1, with D uncertain. V was trimmed by 1 base and J by 0 bases, leaving 13 bases between them. The CDR3 runs 17 residues. In germline, CDR1 is LGHDT, CDR2 YNNKEL (reference sequence).

The CDR3 DNA sequence: TGTGCCAGCAGTTTAAAGGGCGGGACCTTCTCCTACGAGCAGTACTTC. This sequence encodes CASSLKGGTFSYEQYF. The genes are TRBV27 and TRBJ2-7; weak D call: TRBD2 (6 bases). The ends were cut back, 2 bases at V and 0 bases at J, with 14 bases in the middle. The CDR3 runs 16 residues. Germline V lookup: CDR1 MNHEY, CDR2 SMNVEV (reference sequence).

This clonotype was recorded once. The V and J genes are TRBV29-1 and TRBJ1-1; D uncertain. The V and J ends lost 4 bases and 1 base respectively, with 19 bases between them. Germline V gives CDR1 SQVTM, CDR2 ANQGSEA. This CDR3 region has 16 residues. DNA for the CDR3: TGCAGCGTTGTTATGTTTGGTCAACGGACGAACACTGAAGCTTTCTTT. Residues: CSVVMFGQRTNTEAFF. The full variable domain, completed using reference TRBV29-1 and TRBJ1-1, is SAVISQKPSRDICQRGTSLTIQCQVDSQVTMMFWYRQQPGQSLTLIATANQGSEATYESGFVIDKFPISRPNLTFSTLTVSNMSPEDSSIYLCSVVMFGQRTNTEAFFGQGTRLTVV.

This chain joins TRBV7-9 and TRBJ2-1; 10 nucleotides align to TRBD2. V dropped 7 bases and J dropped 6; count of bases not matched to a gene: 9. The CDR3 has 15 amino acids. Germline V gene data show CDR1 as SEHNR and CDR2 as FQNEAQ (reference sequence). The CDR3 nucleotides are TGTGCCAGCAACTACGTAGCGGGAGGCGCCAATGAGCAGTTCTTC. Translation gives CASNYVAGGANEQFF.

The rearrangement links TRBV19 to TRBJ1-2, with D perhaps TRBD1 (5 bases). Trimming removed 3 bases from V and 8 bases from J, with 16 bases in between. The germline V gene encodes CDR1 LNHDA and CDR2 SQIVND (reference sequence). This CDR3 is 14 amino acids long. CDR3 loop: CASSILLGPLGYTF. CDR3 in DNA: TGTGCCAGTAGTATTCTGCTGGGGCCTTTAGGCTACACCTTC.